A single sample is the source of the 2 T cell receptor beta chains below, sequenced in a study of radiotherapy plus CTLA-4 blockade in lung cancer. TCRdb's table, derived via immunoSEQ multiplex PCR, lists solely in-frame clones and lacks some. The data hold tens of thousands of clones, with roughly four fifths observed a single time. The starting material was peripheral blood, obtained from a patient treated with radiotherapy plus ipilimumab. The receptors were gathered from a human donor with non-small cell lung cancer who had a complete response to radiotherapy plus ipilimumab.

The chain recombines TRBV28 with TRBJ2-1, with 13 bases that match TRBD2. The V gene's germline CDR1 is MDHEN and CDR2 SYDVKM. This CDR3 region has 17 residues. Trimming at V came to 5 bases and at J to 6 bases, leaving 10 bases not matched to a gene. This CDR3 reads CASSRTSGRVGSNEQFF. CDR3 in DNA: TGTGCCAGCAGTCGGACTAGCGGGAGAGTGGGGAGCAATGAGCAGTTCTTC.

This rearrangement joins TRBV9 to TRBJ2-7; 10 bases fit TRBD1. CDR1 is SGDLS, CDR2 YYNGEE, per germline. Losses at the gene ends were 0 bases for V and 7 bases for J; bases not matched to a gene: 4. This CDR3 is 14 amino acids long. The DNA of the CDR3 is TGTGCCAGCAGCGTAGTGGGGACAGGGGTTGAGCAGTACTTC. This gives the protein CASSVVGTGVEQYF.